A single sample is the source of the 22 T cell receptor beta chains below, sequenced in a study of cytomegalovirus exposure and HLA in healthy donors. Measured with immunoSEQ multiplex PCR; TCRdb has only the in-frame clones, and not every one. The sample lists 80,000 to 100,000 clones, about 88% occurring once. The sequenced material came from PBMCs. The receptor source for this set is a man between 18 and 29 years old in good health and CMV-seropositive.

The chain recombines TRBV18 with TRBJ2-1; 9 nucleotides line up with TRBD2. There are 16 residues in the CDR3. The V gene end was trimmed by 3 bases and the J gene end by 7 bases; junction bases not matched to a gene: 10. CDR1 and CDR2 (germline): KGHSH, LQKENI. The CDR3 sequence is CASSPVGTSRNNEQFF. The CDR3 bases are TGTGCCAGCTCACCGGTAGGGACTAGCCGCAATAATGAGCAGTTCTTC.

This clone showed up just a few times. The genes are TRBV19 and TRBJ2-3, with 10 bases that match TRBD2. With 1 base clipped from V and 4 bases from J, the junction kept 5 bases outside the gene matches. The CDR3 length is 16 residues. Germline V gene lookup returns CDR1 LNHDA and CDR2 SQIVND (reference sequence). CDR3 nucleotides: TGTGCCAGTAGTATAGGAAGCGGGAGGGCGGCAGATACGCAGTATTTT. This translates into CASSIGSGRAADTQYF. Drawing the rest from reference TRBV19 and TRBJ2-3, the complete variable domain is DGGITQSPKYLFRKEGQNVTLSCEQNLNHDAMYWYRQDPGQGLRLIYYSQIVNDFQKGDIAEGYSVSREKKESFPLTVTSAQKNPTAFYLCASSIGSGRAADTQYFGPGTRLTVL.

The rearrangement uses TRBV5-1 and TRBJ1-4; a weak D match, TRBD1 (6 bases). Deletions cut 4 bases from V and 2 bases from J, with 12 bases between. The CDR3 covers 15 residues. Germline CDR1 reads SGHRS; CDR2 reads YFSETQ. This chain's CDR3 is CASSRGASTNEKLFF. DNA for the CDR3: TGCGCCAGCAGCCGGGGGGCGAGTACTAATGAAAAACTGTTTTTT.

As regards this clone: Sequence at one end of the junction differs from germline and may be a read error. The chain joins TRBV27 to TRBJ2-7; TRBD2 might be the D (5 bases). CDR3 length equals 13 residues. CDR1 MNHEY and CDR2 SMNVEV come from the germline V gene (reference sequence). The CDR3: CASSISDYYEQYF. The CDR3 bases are TGTGCCAGCAGTATATCCGACTACTACGAGCAGTACTTC.

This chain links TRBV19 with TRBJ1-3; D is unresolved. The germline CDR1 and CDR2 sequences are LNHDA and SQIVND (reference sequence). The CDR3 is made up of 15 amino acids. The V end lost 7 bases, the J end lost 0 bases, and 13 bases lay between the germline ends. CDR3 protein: CASTSVVYSGNTIYF. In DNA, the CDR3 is TGTGCCAGTACCTCGGTTGTCTACTCTGGAAACACCATATATTTT.

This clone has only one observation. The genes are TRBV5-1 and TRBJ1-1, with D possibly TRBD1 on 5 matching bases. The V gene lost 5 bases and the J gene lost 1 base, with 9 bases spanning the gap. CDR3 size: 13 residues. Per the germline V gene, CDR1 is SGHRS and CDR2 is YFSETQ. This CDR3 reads CASRQVQNTEAFF. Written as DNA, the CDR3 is TGCGCCAGCAGACAGGTGCAGAACACTGAAGCTTTCTTT.

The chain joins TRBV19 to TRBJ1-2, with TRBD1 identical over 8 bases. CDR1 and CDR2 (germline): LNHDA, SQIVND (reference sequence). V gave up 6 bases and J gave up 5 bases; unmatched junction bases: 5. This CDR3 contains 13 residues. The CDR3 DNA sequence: TGTGCCAGTAGCCGGACAGGGTGGTATGGCTACACCTTC. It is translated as CASSRTGWYGYTF.

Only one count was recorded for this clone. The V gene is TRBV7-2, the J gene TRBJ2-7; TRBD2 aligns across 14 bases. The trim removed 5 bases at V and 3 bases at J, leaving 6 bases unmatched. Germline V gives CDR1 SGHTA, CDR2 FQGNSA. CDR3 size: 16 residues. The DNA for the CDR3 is TGTGCCAGCAGCCCAGGGACTAGCGGGGGTTTCTACGAGCAGTACTTC. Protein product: CASSPGTSGGFYEQYF.

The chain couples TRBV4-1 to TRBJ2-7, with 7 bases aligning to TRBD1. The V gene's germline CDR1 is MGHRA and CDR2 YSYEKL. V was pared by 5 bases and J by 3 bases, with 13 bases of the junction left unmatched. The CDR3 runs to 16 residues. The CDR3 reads CASSKLPGTDVYEQYF. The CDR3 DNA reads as TGCGCCAGCAGCAAACTCCCCGGGACAGATGTCTACGAGCAGTACTTC.

The chain's CDR3 is CASSQEPGQLSYNEQFF. Written as DNA, the CDR3 is TGCGCCAGCAGCCAGGAGCCGGGACAACTGTCGTACAATGAGCAGTTCTTC. The rearrangement links TRBV4-3 to TRBJ2-1, with D possibly TRBD1 on 6 matching bases. This CDR3 has 17 amino acids. CDR1 LGHNA and CDR2 YSLEER come from the germline V gene. The germline V and J ends were trimmed by 3 bases and 4 bases, with 19 bases remaining between them.

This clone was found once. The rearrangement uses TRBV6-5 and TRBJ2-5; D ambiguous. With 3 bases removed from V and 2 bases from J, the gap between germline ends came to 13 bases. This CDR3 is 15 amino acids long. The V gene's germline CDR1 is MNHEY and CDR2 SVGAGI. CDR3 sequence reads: CASSYSRRQQETQYF. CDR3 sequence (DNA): TGTGCCAGCAGTTATTCAAGGCGGCAGCAAGAGACCCAGTACTTC.

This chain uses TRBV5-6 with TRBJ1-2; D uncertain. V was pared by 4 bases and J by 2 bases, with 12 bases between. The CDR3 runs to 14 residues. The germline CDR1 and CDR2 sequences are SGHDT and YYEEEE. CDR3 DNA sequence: TGTGCCAGCAGCGGCGGGTCTTGGAACTATGGCTACACCTTC. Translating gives CASSGGSWNYGYTF.

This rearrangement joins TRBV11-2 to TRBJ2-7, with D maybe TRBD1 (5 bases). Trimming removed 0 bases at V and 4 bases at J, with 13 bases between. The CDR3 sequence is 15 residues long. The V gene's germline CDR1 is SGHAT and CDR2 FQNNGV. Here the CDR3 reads CASSLDMRQHYEQYF. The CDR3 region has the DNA TGTGCCAGCAGCTTAGATATGAGACAGCATTACGAGCAGTACTTC.

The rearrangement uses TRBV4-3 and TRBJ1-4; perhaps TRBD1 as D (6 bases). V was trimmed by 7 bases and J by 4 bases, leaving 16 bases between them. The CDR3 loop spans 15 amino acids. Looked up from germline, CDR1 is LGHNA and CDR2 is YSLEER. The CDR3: CASTPMTGHNEKLFF. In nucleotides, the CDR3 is TGCGCCAGCACCCCTATGACAGGACATAATGAAAAACTGTTTTTT.

CDR3 coding DNA: TGTGCCAGCGCCACCGGGACTAGCGGGAGGGAGACCCAGTACTTC. Translation: CASATGTSGRETQYF. The rearrangement links TRBV11-2 to TRBJ2-5, with 15 bases aligning to TRBD2. The ends lost 8 bases at V and 5 bases at J; junction bases unmatched: 6. Looked up from germline, CDR1 is SGHAT and CDR2 is FQNNGV. The CDR3 covers 15 residues. The full variable domain, its missing parts supplied by reference TRBV11-2 and TRBJ2-5, is EAGVAQSPRYKIIEKRQSVAFWCNPISGHATLYWYQQILGQGPKLLIQFQNNGVVDDSQLPKDRFSAERLKGVDSTLKIQPAKLEDSAVYLCASATGTSGRETQYFGPGTRLLVL.

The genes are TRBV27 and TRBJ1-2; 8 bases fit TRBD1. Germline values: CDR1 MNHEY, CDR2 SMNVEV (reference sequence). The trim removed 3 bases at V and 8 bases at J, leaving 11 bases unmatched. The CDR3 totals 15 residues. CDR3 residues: CASSFSLQGAGGYTF. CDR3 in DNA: TGTGCCAGCAGTTTCTCCCTCCAGGGGGCGGGCGGCTACACCTTC.

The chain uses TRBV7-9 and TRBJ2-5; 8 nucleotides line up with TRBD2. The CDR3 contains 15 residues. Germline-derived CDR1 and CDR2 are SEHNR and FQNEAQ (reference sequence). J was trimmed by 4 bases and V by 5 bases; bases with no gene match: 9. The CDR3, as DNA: TGTGCCAGCAGCCCGGGAGGGGTGTTAGGAGAGACCCAGTACTTC. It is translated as CASSPGGVLGETQYF.

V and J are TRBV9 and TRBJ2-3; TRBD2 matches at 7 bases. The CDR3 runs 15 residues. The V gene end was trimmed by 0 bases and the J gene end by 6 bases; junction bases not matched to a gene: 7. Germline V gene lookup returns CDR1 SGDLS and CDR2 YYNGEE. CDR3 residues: CASSVVGTNSDTQYF. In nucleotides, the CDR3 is TGTGCCAGCAGCGTAGTGGGGACTAATAGTGATACGCAGTATTTT.

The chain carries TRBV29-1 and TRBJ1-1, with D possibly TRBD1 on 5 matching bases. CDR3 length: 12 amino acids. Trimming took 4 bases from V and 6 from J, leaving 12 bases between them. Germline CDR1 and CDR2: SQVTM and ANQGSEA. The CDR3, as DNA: TGCAGCGTTGCCGGGGGTAAGTCTGAAGCTTTCTTT. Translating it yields CSVAGGKSEAFF.

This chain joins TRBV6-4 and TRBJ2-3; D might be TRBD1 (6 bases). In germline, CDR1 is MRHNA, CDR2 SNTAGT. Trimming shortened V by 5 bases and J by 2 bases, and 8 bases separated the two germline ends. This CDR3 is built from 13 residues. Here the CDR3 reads CASSYRDTDTQYF. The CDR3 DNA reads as TGTGCCAGCAGTTACAGGGACACAGATACGCAGTATTTT.

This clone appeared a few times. The CDR3 protein is CASSLRQSNSPLHF. The DNA for the CDR3 is TGTGCCAGCAGCTTAAGACAGAGTAATTCACCCCTCCACTTT. V is TRBV7-3 and J is TRBJ1-6; maybe TRBD1 (5 bases). V was pared by 1 base and J by 6 bases, with 7 bases between. In germline, CDR1 is SGHTA, CDR2 FQGTGA. This CDR3 has 14 residues. Full variable domain (remainder filled in from reference TRBV7-3 and TRBJ1-6): GAGVSQTPSNKVTEKGKYVELRCDPISGHTALYWYRQSLGQGPEFLIYFQGTGAADDSGLPNDRFFAVRPEGSVSTLKIQRTERGDSAVYLCASSLRQSNSPLHFGNGTRLTVT.

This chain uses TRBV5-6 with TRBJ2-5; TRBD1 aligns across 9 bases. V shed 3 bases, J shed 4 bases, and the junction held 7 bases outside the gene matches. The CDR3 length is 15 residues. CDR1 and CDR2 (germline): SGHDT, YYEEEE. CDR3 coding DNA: TGTGCCAGCAGCTCCGAGACAGGGGGGATAGAGACCCAGTACTTC. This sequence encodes CASSSETGGIETQYF.